This TCR beta chain was captured by sequencing in a study of blood T cells in healthy people across ages. Study context: Using template switching, researchers captured about one barcoded beta molecule for each two T cells.

Then a second PCR, running roughly 7 to 11 cycles, was carried out with a sample-barcoded 5' primer and a J-beta primer mix. Each single sample gave us at least 3 million CDR3-containing paired-end reads. TCRdb passed the 5' RACE reads through MiXCR, listing each CDR3 protein once. The sample yields around 520,000 distinct CDR3 sequences, approximately 26% seen once. This clonotype was observed a few times. These data were likewise used in another study, on T cells of mothers and their children. According to that study: The effect of thymic selection on TCR recombination output is similar between related and unrelated pairs. An overlap that was slightly higher, though non-significant, was seen in related mother-child pairs versus unrelated pairs.

Specimen: blood. The clonotype comes from a boy younger than 10 in good health.

DNA of the CDR3: TGTGCCAGCATCATTGGGCCGGGGAGGGACACTGAAGCTTTCTTT. This gives the protein CASIIGPGRDTEAFF. V is TRBV12-3 or TRBV12-4 and J is TRBJ1-1, with D unresolved. V gave up 7 bases and J gave up 3 bases, with 18 bases separating them. CDR3 length: 15 residues.